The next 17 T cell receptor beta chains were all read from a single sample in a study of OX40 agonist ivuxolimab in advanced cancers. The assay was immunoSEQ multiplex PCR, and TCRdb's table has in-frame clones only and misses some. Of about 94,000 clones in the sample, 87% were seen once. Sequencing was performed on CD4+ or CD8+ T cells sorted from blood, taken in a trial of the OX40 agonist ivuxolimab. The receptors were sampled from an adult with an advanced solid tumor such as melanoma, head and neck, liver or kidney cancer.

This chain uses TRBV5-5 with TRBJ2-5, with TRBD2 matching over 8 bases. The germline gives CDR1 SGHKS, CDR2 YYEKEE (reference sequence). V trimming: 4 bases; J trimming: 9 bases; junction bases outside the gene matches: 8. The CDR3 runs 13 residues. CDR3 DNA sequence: TGTGCCAGCAGCCCGGGAGGGCTGGCGGCCCAGTACTTC. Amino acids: CASSPGGLAAQYF.

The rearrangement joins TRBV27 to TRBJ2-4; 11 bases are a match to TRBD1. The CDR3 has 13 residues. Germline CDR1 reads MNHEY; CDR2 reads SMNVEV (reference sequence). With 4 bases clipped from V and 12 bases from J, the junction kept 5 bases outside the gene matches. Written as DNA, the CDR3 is TGTGCCAGCAGTTGGACAGGGGGCAGGGATCAGTACTTC. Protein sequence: CASSWTGGRDQYF.

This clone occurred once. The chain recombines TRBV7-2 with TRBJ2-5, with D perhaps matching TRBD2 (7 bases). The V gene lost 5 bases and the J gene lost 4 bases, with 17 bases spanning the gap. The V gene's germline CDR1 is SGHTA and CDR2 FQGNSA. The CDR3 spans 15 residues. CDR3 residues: CASSQGGGSGETQYF. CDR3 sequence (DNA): TGTGCCAGCAGCCAAGGGGGGGGATCGGGAGAGACCCAGTACTTC.

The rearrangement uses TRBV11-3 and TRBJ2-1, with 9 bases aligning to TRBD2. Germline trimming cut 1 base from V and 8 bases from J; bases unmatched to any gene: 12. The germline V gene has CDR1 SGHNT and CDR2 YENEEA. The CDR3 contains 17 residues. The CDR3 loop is CASSLGGLAGSQDEQFF. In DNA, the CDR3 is TGTGCCAGCAGCTTAGGGGGGCTAGCGGGGTCTCAGGATGAGCAGTTCTTC. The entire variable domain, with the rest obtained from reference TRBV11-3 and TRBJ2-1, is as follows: EAGVVQSPRYKIIEKKQPVAFWCNPISGHNTLYWYLQNLGQGPELLIRYENEEAVDDSQLPKDRFSAERLKGVDSTLKIQPAELGDSAVYLCASSLGGLAGSQDEQFFGPGTRLTVL.

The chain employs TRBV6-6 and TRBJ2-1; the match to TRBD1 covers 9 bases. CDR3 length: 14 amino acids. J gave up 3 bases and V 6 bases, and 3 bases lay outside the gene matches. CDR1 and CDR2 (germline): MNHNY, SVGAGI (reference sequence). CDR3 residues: CASRGQGGYNEQFF. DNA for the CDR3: TGTGCCAGCAGGGGACAGGGAGGCTACAATGAGCAGTTCTTC.

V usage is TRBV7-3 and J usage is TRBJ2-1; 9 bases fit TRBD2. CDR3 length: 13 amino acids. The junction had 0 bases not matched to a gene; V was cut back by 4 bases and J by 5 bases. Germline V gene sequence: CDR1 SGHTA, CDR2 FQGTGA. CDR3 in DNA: TGTGCCAGCAGCTGGACTAGCGACAATGAGCAGTTCTTC. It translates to CASSWTSDNEQFF.

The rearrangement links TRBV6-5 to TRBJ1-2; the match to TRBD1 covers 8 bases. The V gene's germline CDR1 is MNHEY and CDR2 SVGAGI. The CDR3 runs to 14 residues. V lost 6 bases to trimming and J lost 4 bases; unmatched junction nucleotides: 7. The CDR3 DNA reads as TGTGCCAGCAGCCGAGACAGGGGCGTCTATGGCTACACCTTC. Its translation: CASSRDRGVYGYTF.

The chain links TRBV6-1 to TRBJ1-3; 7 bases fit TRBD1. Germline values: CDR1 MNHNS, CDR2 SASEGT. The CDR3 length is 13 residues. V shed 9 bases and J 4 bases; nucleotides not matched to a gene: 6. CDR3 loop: CASSQGRGNTIYF. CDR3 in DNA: TGTGCCAGTTCACAGGGGAGAGGAAACACCATATATTTT.

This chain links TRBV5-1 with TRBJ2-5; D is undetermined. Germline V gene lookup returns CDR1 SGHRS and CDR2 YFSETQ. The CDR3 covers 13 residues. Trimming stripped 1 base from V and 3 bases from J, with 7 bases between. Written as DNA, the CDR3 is TGCGCCAGCAGCTTGTATCAGGAAGAGACCCAGTACTTC. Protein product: CASSLYQEETQYF.

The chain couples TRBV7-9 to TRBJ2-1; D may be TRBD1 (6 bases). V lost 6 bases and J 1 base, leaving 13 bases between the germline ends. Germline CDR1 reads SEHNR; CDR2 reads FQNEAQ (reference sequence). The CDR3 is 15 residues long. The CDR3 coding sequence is TGTGCCAGCAGTTCCGACAGGTTTTCCTACAATGAGCAGTTCTTC. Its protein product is CASSSDRFSYNEQFF.

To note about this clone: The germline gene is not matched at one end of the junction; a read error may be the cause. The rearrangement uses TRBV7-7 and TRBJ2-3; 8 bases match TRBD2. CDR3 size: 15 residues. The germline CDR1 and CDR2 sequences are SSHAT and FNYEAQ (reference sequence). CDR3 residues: CASSLDGRAADTQYF. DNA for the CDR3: TGTGCTAGCAGCTTAGACGGGAGGGCCGCAGATACGCAGTATTTT. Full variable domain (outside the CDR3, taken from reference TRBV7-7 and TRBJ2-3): GAGVSQSPRYKVTKRGQDVTLRCDPISSHATLYWYQQALGQGPEFLTYFNYEAQPDKSGLPSDRFSAERPEGSISTLTIQRTEQRDSAMYRCASSLDGRAADTQYFGPGTRLTVL.

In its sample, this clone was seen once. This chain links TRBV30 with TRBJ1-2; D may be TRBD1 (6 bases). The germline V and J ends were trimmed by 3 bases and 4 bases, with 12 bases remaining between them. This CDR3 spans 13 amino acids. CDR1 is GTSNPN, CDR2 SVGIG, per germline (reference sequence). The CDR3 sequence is CAWRVTGAYGYTF. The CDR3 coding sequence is TGTGCCTGGAGGGTCACGGGGGCCTATGGCTACACCTTC. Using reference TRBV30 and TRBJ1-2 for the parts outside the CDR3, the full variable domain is SQTIHQWPATLVQPVGSPLSLECTVEGTSNPNLYWYRQAAGRGLQLLFYSVGIGQISSEVPQNLSASRPQDRQFILSSKKLLLSDSGFYLCAWRVTGAYGYTFGSGTRLTVV.

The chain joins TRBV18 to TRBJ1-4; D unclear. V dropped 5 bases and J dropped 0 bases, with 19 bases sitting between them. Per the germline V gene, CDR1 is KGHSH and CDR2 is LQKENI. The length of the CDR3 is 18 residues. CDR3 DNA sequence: TGTGCCAGCTCAGTATCTTCGCCGACAACTACAACTAATGAAAAACTGTTTTTT. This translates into CASSVSSPTTTTNEKLFF.

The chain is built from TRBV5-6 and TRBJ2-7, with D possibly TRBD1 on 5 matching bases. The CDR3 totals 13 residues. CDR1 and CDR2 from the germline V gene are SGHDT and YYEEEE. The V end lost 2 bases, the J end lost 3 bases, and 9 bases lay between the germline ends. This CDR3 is CASSFQGNYEQYF. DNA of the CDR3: TGTGCCAGCAGCTTCCAGGGTAACTACGAGCAGTACTTC. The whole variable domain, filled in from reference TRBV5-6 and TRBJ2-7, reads DAGVTQSPTHLIKTRGQQVTLRCSPKSGHDTVSWYQQALGQGPQFIFQYYEEEERQRGNFPDRFSGHQFPNYSSELNVNALLLGDSALYLCASSFQGNYEQYFGPGTRLTVT.

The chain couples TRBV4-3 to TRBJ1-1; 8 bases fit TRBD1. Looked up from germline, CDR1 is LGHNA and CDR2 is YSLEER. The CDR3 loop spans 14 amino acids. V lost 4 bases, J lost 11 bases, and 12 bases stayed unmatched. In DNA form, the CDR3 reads TGCGCCAGCAGCCGCGACAGGGGCTCAGGGGAGGCTTTCTTT. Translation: CASSRDRGSGEAFF.

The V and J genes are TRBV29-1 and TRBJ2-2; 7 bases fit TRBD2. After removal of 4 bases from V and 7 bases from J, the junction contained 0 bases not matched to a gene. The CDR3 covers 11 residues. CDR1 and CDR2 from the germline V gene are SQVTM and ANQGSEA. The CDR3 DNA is TGCAGCGTTGGGACTAGCGGGGAGCTGTTTTTT. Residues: CSVGTSGELFF.

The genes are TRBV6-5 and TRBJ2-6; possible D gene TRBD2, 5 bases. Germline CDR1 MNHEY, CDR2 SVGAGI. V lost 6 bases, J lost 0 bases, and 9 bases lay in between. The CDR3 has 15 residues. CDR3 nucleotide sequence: TGTGCCAGCAGCCTAGGGAGCTCTGGGGCCAACGTCCTGACTTTC. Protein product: CASSLGSSGANVLTF.